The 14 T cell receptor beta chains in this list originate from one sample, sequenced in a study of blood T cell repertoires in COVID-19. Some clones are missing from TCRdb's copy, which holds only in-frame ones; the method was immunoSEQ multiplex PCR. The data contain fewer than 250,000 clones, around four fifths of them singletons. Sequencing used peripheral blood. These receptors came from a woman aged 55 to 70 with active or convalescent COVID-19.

The CDR3 spells CASSPLAWTGLGNSPLHF. Written as DNA, the CDR3 is TGTGCCAGCAGCCCCCTTGCGTGGACAGGGCTAGGCAATTCACCCCTCCACTTT. The genes are TRBV14 and TRBJ1-6, with 8 bases aligning to TRBD1. The junction had 15 bases not matched to a gene; V was cut back by 4 bases and J by 7 bases. CDR1 is SGHDN, CDR2 FVKESK, per germline. This CDR3 contains 18 residues.

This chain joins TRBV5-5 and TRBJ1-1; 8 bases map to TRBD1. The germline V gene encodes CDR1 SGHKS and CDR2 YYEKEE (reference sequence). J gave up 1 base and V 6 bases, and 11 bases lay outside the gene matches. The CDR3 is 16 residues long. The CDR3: CASNHGWGTGNTEAFF. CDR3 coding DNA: TGTGCCAGCAACCACGGCTGGGGGACAGGGAACACTGAAGCTTTCTTT. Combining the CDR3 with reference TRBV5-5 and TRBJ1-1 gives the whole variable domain DAGVTQSPTHLIKTRGQQVTLRCSPISGHKSVSWYQQVLGQGPQFIFQYYEKEERGRGNFPDRFSARQFPNYSSELNVNALLLGDSALYLCASNHGWGTGNTEAFFGQGTRLTVV.

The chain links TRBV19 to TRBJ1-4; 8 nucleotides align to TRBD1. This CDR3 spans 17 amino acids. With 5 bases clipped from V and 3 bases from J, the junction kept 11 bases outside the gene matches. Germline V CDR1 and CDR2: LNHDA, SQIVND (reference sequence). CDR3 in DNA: TGTGCCAGTAGTCCCCGGACAGGGCTGTCGCCTAATGAAAAACTGTTTTTT. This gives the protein CASSPRTGLSPNEKLFF.

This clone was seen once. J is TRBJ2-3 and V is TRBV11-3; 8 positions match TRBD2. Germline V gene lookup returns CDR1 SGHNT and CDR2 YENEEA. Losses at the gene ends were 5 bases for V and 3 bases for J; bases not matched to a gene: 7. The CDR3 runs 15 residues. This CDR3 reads CASSPGTSITDTQYF. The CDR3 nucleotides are TGTGCCAGCAGCCCCGGGACTAGTATAACAGATACGCAGTATTTT.

The CDR3 is CASSSSFNEKLFF. The CDR3, as DNA: TGTGCCAGCAGCTCGTCTTTTAATGAAAAACTGTTTTTT. The rearrangement joins TRBV7-8 to TRBJ1-4; D ambiguous. The CDR3 consists of 13 residues. Germline CDR1 reads SGHVS; CDR2 reads FQNEAQ. The V gene lost 4 bases and the J gene lost 4 bases, with 7 bases spanning the gap. Drawing the rest from reference TRBV7-8 and TRBJ1-4, the complete variable domain is GAGVSQSPRYKVAKRGQDVALRCDPISGHVSLFWYQQALGQGPEFLTYFQNEAQLDKSGLPSDRFFAERPEGSVSTLKIQRTQQEDSAVYLCASSSSFNEKLFFGSGTQLSVL.

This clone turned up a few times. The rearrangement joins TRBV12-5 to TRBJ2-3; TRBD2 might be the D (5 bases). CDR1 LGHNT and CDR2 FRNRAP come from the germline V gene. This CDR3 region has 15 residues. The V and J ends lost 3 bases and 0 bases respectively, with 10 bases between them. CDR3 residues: CASGLWTGSTDTQYF. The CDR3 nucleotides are TGTGCTAGTGGTTTATGGACTGGTAGCACAGATACGCAGTATTTT.

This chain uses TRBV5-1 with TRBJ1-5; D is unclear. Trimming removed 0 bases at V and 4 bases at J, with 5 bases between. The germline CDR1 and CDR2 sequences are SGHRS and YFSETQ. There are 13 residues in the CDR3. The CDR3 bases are TGCGCCAGCAGCTTGGACACAAATCAGCCCCAGCATTTT. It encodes CASSLDTNQPQHF.

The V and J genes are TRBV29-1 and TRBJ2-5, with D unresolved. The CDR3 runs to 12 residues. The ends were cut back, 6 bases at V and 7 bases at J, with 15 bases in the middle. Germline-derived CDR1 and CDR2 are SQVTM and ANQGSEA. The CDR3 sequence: CSVPGGAGTQYF. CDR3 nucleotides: TGCAGCGTACCGGGTGGCGCTGGGACCCAGTACTTC.

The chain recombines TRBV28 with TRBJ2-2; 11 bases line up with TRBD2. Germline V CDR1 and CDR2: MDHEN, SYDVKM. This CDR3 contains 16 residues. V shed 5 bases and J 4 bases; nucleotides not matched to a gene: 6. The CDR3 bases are TGTGCCAGCAGTCCCCTAGCGGGGGGTTCCACCGGGGAGCTGTTTTTT. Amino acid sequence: CASSPLAGGSTGELFF.

This CDR3 reads CASSLVLAGTEQFF. CDR3 DNA sequence: TGTGCCAGCAGCTTAGTTCTAGCGGGGACTGAGCAGTTCTTC. V gene TRBV11-2 combines with J gene TRBJ2-1; 9 nucleotides agree with TRBD2. V shed 1 base, J shed 9 bases, and the junction held 4 bases outside the gene matches. CDR1 SGHAT and CDR2 FQNNGV come from the germline V gene. CDR3 length equals 14 residues.

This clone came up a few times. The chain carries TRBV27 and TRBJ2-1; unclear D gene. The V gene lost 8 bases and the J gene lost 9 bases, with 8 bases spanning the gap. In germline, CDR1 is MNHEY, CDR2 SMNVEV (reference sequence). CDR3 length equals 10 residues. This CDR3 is CASGRGEQFF. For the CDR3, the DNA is TGTGCCAGCGGTAGAGGTGAGCAGTTCTTC.

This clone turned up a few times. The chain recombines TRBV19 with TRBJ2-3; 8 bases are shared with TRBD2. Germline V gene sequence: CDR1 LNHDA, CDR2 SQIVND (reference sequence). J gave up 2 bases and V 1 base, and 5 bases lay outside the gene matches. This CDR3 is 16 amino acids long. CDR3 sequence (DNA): TGTGCCAGTAGTATAGTAACACTAGCGGACACAGATACGCAGTATTTT. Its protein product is CASSIVTLADTDTQYF.

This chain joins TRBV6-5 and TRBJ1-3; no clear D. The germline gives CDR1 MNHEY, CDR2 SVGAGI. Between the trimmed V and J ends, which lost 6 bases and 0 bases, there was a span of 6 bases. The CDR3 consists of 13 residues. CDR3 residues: CASRLGSGNTIYF. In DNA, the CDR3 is TGTGCCAGCAGACTTGGCTCTGGAAACACCATATATTTT.

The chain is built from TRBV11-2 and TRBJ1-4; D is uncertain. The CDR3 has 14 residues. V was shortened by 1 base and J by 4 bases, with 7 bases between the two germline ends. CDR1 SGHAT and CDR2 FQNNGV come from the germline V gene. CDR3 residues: CASSLGHLNEKLFF. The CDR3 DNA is TGTGCCAGCAGCTTAGGACACCTTAATGAAAAACTGTTTTTT.